This T cell receptor (beta chain) was obtained from a study of CD8 T cells in ankylosing spondylitis. Study outcomes and limitations: Relatively scarce in peripheral blood, disease-linked clones were CD8+. Several of the motif variants were reported before in synovial fluid and blood from reactive arthritis. Ankylosing spondylitis blood appeared to carry a characteristic TCR beta motif of several highly homologous variants. Reportedly, matched ankylosing spondylitis synovial fluid was significantly enriched for disease-linked clones.

This clonotype was found a few times. Antigen: not known. The TCR beta libraries were generated through quantitative 5'-RACE incorporating molecular barcodes. TCRdb reanalysed the 5' RACE reads using MiXCR and keeps one entry per CDR3 protein. The sample comprises more than 500,000 distinct CDR3 sequences, roughly 5% of which are singletons, and under 4.5% rests with the top ten. Trimming removed 6 bases from V and 8 bases from J, with 16 bases in between. This CDR3 comprises 13 residues. Germline loops: CDR1 WNHNN, CDR2 SYGVQD (reference sequence). The sample taken for sequencing was blood, either unsorted or a sorted T cell fraction (not recorded which). The chain has TRBV10-1 and TRBJ1-2; TRBD1 is a possible D gene (6 bases). This TCR was recovered from a male donor with ankylosing spondylitis. The CDR3 sequence: CASSADRKSGYTF. As DNA, the CDR3 is TGCGCCAGCAGCGCGGACAGAAAGAGCGGCTACACCTTC.